Shown below are 18 T cell receptor beta chains from a single sample sequenced in a study of T cells in Graves' hyperthyroidism and ophthalmopathy. Amplified TCR beta CDR3 regions derived from RNA transcripts. The TCR CDR3 first-round RT-PCR relied on the HTBI primer set. TCRdb fed the multiplex PCR reads into MiXCR, producing one record per CDR3 protein. The sample consists of fewer than 700,000 distinct CDR3 sequences, roughly 17% of them appearing once. Source material: blood. Source of these receptors: a woman aged 18-30 years with Graves' ophthalmopathy.

This clonotype was detected a few times. The chain links TRBV20-1 to TRBJ2-7; D is uncertain. The CDR3 loop spans 13 amino acids. Looked up from germline, CDR1 is DFQATT and CDR2 is SNEGSKA (reference sequence). Trimming took 2 bases from V and 3 from J, leaving 11 bases between them. CDR3 region: CSARSGKIYEQYF. The CDR3 nucleotides read TGCAGTGCTAGATCAGGCAAGATCTACGAGCAGTACTTC.

This clonotype was counted at least ten times. The chain carries TRBV6-1 and TRBJ2-7; D might be TRBD1 (5 bases). Germline CDR1 and CDR2: MNHNS and SASEGT. This CDR3 spans 15 amino acids. The V gene lost 1 base and the J gene lost 0 bases, with 10 bases spanning the gap. Here the CDR3 reads CASSEGPDSSYEQYF. DNA for the CDR3: TGTGCCAGCAGTGAAGGCCCTGACAGCTCCTACGAGCAGTACTTC.

The chain uses TRBV28 and TRBJ2-7, with TRBD1 matching 8 bases. The junction had 7 bases not matched to a gene; V was cut back by 3 bases and J by 6 bases. The V gene's germline CDR1 is MDHEN and CDR2 SYDVKM. CDR3 size: 14 residues. CDR3 coding DNA: TGTGCCAGCAGTTTCCCTCCAGGGGGCCCCGAGCAGTACTTC. Protein product: CASSFPPGGPEQYF.

The sample holds many counts of this clonotype. This chain connects TRBV6-2 or TRBV6-3 to TRBJ1-3; D is unclear. CDR1 and CDR2 (germline): MNHEY, SVGEGT. Trimming cost V 5 bases and J 1 base, with 12 bases left between them. This CDR3 contains 15 residues. In nucleotides, the CDR3 is TGTGCCAGCAGTCCCTCTCCGGATTCTGGAAACACCATATATTTT. It translates to CASSPSPDSGNTIYF.

The CDR3 nucleotides are TGTGCCAGCAGTGAAAACCCCTACGAGCAGTACTTC. Amino acids: CASSENPYEQYF. The chain couples TRBV2 to TRBJ2-7; no definite D call. Trimming took 2 bases from V and 2 from J, leaving 4 bases between them. Germline V gene sequence: CDR1 SNHLY, CDR2 FYNNEI. This CDR3 is 12 amino acids long.

In its sample, this clonotype was seen many times. The chain carries TRBV24-1 and TRBJ1-1, with TRBD1 identical over 10 bases. The J segment lost 4 bases and the V segment lost 7 bases, leaving 5 bases of the junction unmatched. The CDR3 totals 14 residues. Germline V gene data show CDR1 as KGHDR and CDR2 as SFDVKD. As DNA, the CDR3 is TGTGCCACCAGCTGGGACAGGGGATTCACTGAAGCTTTCTTT. Its translation is CATSWDRGFTEAFF.

Points on this clonotype: Since a much larger clone is just one base distant, this may be a read error. V and J are TRBV5-1 and TRBJ2-1, with TRBD1 matching 9 bases. The junction had 4 bases not matched to a gene; V was cut back by 0 bases and J by 9 bases. This CDR3 has 14 amino acids. CDR1 is SGHRS, CDR2 YFSETQ, per germline. The CDR3: CASSLDRGRGEQFF. CDR3 nucleotide sequence: TGCGCCAGCAGCTTGGACAGGGGGCGCGGTGAGCAGTTCTTC.

This clonotype was observed many times. V gene TRBV28 combines with J gene TRBJ2-3; D is unclear. CDR1 MDHEN and CDR2 SYDVKM come from the germline V gene. The CDR3 spans 16 residues. With 2 bases removed from V and 3 bases from J, the gap between germline ends came to 15 bases. The CDR3 DNA follows: TGTGCCAGCAGTTTAGACACTCTGGATGGTACAGATACGCAGTATTTT. Its protein product is CASSLDTLDGTDTQYF. Drawing the rest from reference TRBV28 and TRBJ2-3, the complete variable domain is DVKVTQSSRYLVKRTGEKVFLECVQDMDHENMFWYRQDPGLGLRLIYFSYDVKMKEKGDIPEGYSVSREKKERFSLILESASTNQTSMYLCASSLDTLDGTDTQYFGPGTRLTVL.

In its sample, this clonotype was seen a few times. This chain links TRBV9 with TRBJ1-4; D remains unclear. V shed 0 bases and J shed 7 bases, with 10 bases lying between them. From germline, CDR1 is SGDLS and CDR2 YYNGEE. This CDR3 is built from 14 residues. The CDR3 bases are TGTGCCAGCAGCGTAGGCTCGGCAGGTGAAAAACTGTTTTTT. Amino acid sequence: CASSVGSAGEKLFF.

This clonotype came up many times. This chain connects TRBV6-1 to TRBJ2-4; D might be TRBD2 (6 bases). Germline CDR1 is MNHNS and CDR2 is SASEGT. V lost 5 bases and J lost 13, with 21 bases in between. The CDR3 loop spans 14 amino acids. CDR3 in amino acids: CASSTPLAGGIQYF. CDR3 in DNA: TGTGCCAGCAGTACACCATTGGCTGGCGGGATACAGTACTTC.

This clonotype was counted only a few times. The chain has TRBV6-1 and TRBJ2-7, with D perhaps TRBD2 (6 bases). CDR3 length: 14 amino acids. V was pared by 5 bases and J by 1 base, with 12 bases between. CDR1 is MNHNS and CDR2 is SASEGT in the germline V gene. Written as DNA, the CDR3 is TGTGCCAGCAGTAGGGACTCGACATCCTACGAGCAGTACTTC. This codes for CASSRDSTSYEQYF.

This clonotype was detected many times. J is TRBJ2-7 and V is TRBV28; 8 bases are shared with TRBD2. Germline values: CDR1 MDHEN, CDR2 SYDVKM. Trimming removed 6 bases from V and 4 bases from J; junction bases left unmatched: 14. This CDR3 is built from 16 residues. The CDR3 DNA sequence: TGTGCCAGCAGCCCTTTTCGGGGGGGCCTACTTTACGAGCAGTACTTC. Residues: CASSPFRGGLLYEQYF.

The chain's CDR3 is CSVQYSGANVLTF. The CDR3 DNA follows: TGCAGCGTTCAATACTCTGGGGCCAACGTCCTGACTTTC. V and J are TRBV29-1 and TRBJ2-6, with D hard to call. The CDR3 loop spans 13 amino acids. V gave up 5 bases and J gave up 0 bases, with 5 bases separating them. Germline CDR1 reads SQVTM; CDR2 reads ANQGSEA.

In this sample, this clonotype turned up many times. The chain joins TRBV11-3 to TRBJ1-1; possibly TRBD1 for D (5 bases). The CDR3 sequence is 15 residues long. CDR1 is SGHNT and CDR2 is YENEEA in the germline V gene. Deletions cut 3 bases from V and 0 bases from J, with 11 bases between. The CDR3 DNA follows: TGTGCCAGCAGCTTTTCCCGACAGATGAACACTGAAGCTTTCTTT. It specifies CASSFSRQMNTEAFF.

This clonotype was counted many times. This sequence joins TRBV6-1 and TRBJ2-7; 8 nucleotides align to TRBD1. Germline values: CDR1 MNHNS, CDR2 SASEGT. V lost 6 bases, J lost 3 bases, and 7 bases stayed unmatched. The length of the CDR3 is 14 residues. Here the CDR3 DNA reads TGTGCCAGCAGGTCCGGACAGGGAGGCTACGAGCAGTACTTC. Its protein is CASRSGQGGYEQYF.

The V and J genes are TRBV11-2 and TRBJ1-2; unclear D gene. Trimming stripped 0 bases from V and 2 bases from J, with 7 bases between. In germline, CDR1 is SGHAT, CDR2 FQNNGV. This CDR3 has 14 amino acids. CDR3 amino acids: CASSLDLQNYGYTF. CDR3 DNA sequence: TGTGCCAGCAGCTTAGATCTCCAGAACTATGGCTACACCTTC.

There are many counts of this clonotype. The chain employs TRBV6-1 and TRBJ2-3; D is unresolved. Germline V gives CDR1 MNHNS, CDR2 SASEGT. V lost 10 bases, J lost 4 bases, and 15 bases lay in between. The CDR3 has 13 amino acids. CDR3 in amino acids: CATHSGLADTQYF. The CDR3 nucleotides are TGTGCCACTCACTCTGGGTTGGCAGATACGCAGTATTTT.

This clonotype was detected ten times or more. This chain uses TRBV2 with TRBJ2-1; unclear D gene. Germline V gives CDR1 SNHLY, CDR2 FYNNEI. This CDR3 has 12 residues. With 2 bases removed from V and 10 bases from J, the gap between germline ends came to 9 bases. The CDR3 nucleotides are TGTGCCAGCAGTGAATACAGCCCAGAGCAGTTCTTC. The encoded protein is CASSEYSPEQFF.